These 8 T cell receptor beta chains were sequenced from one sample in a study of shared clonotypes between healthy human individuals. This table comes from immunoSEQ multiplex PCR, and its TCRdb copy is limited to in-frame clones, with some not included. The sample contains 1,500,000 or so clones, around 97% of which appear only once. The specimen sequenced was naive CD4+ T cells sorted from blood. The subset denotes: CD45RA+ positively selected. These receptors were collected from a young man in good health.

DNA of the CDR3: TGTGCCAGCAGAGGACATGATGTCAATCAGCCCCAGCATTTT. Its protein is CASRGHDVNQPQHF. V gene TRBV27 combines with J gene TRBJ1-5, with D perhaps TRBD1 (5 bases). Trimming took off 6 bases at V and 3 bases at J, with 12 bases between the two ends. CDR3 length: 14 amino acids. Germline lookup yields CDR1 MNHEY and CDR2 SMNVEV (reference sequence).

This clone was found once. CDR3 nucleotide sequence: TGCGCCAGCAGTGAGTCCGGGGTAAGCTCCTACAATGAGCAGTTCTTC. This codes for CASSESGVSSYNEQFF. J is TRBJ2-1 and V is TRBV10-1, with TRBD2 as a possible D gene (5 bases). Per germline, CDR1 WNHNN and CDR2 SYGVQD (reference sequence). The CDR3 is made up of 16 amino acids. Trimming removed 0 bases at V and 0 bases at J, with 9 bases between.

The CDR3: CASSQRELRYNEQFF. CDR3 DNA: TGTGCCAGCAGCCAGAGAGAGTTACGCTACAATGAGCAGTTCTTC. The chain employs TRBV7-9 and TRBJ2-1; no reliable D call. Germline V CDR1 and CDR2: SEHNR, FQNEAQ (reference sequence). V lost 5 bases to trimming and J lost 3 bases, with 14 bases between them. There are 15 residues in the CDR3.

The CDR3 nucleotides are TGTGCCAGCAGCTTCCCCGGGAGGACCTACAATGAGCAGTTCTTC. Translating it yields CASSFPGRTYNEQFF. The chain has TRBV5-4 and TRBJ2-1, with 7 bases aligning to TRBD2. The CDR3 spans 15 residues. Germline V gene data show CDR1 as SGHNT and CDR2 as YYREEE (reference sequence). The V and J ends lost 2 bases and 2 bases, in that order; junction bases with no gene match: 4.

In its sample, this clone was seen a few times. The rearrangement joins TRBV6-1 to TRBJ1-2, with TRBD1 identical over 8 bases. CDR1 MNHNS and CDR2 SASEGT come from the germline V gene. The junction had 6 bases not matched to a gene; V was cut back by 6 bases and J by 6 bases. The CDR3 contains 13 residues. Here the CDR3 reads CASRRQGSHGYTF. CDR3 nucleotides: TGTGCCAGCAGACGACAGGGGTCCCATGGCTACACCTTC.

The chain joins TRBV7-2 to TRBJ2-1, with 7 positions matching TRBD2. The CDR3 runs to 17 residues. CDR1 and CDR2 from the germline V gene are SGHTA and FQGNSA. V was clipped by 1 base and J by 4 bases; unmatched bases: 10. In nucleotides, the CDR3 is TGTGCCAGCAGCTTAGTCTCTAGCGGAGCCTTATACAATGAGCAGTTCTTC. Amino acids: CASSLVSSGALYNEQFF.

CDR3 amino acids: CASSLTSGITDTQYF. The CDR3 bases are TGTGCCAGCAGTTTGACTAGCGGTATCACAGATACGCAGTATTTT. This chain joins TRBV28 and TRBJ2-3; 9 bases are shared with TRBD2. The CDR3 loop spans 15 amino acids. Per germline, CDR1 MDHEN and CDR2 SYDVKM. J gave up 2 bases and V 3 bases, and 3 bases lay outside the gene matches.

V gene TRBV6-6 combines with J gene TRBJ2-1, with TRBD2 matching 12 bases. CDR1 and CDR2 from the germline V gene are MNHNY and SVGAGI (reference sequence). This CDR3 contains 16 residues. With V trimmed by 0 bases and J by 8 bases, 5 bases remained unmatched. The CDR3 DNA is TGTGCCAGCAGTTACTCGCCTAGCGGGAGGGTCTATGAGCAGTTCTTC. Translated, it gives CASSYSPSGRVYEQFF.